These 20 T cell receptor beta chains originate from one sample sequenced in a study. TCRdb recomputed calls from the RT-PCR reads with MiXCR, one row per CDR3 protein. The sample holds about 680,000 distinct CDR3 sequences, approximately 15% seen once. Sequencing input: memory CD4+ T cells from blood. These receptors all stem from a female donor in good health, serving as a healthy control.

Many counts were recorded for this clonotype. The rearrangement joins TRBV29-1 to TRBJ1-3; the D gene is possibly TRBD1 (5 bases). Trimming removed 7 bases at V and 0 bases at J, with 13 bases between. The CDR3 contains 14 residues. Germline values: CDR1 SQVTM, CDR2 ANQGSEA. The DNA of the CDR3 is TGCAGCGCCTGGGACTTAAGCTCTGGAAACACCATATATTTT. Its protein is CSAWDLSSGNTIYF.

The V gene is TRBV20-1, the J gene TRBJ1-2; 9 bases map to TRBD1. V lost 4 bases to trimming and J lost 7 bases; unmatched junction nucleotides: 7. Germline values: CDR1 DFQATT, CDR2 SNEGSKA (reference sequence). The CDR3 spans 13 residues. CDR3 protein: CSATTGGAPGYTF. The CDR3, as DNA: TGCAGTGCTACCACAGGGGGCGCGCCTGGCTACACCTTC.

This clonotype was detected only a few times. This sequence joins TRBV6-5 and TRBJ1-5; 7 bases fit TRBD1. CDR1 is MNHEY and CDR2 is SVGAGI in the germline V gene. This CDR3 has 15 amino acids. The junction had 5 bases not matched to a gene; V was cut back by 5 bases and J by 1 base. CDR3 amino acids: CASSRTGESNQPQHF. For the CDR3, the DNA is TGTGCCAGCAGTCGGACAGGCGAAAGCAATCAGCCCCAGCATTTT.

This clonotype was seen at least ten times. V usage is TRBV6-5 and J usage is TRBJ1-1, with D possibly being TRBD1 (5 bases). Deletions cut 0 bases from V and 4 bases from J, with 12 bases between. Germline CDR1 reads MNHEY; CDR2 reads SVGAGI. The CDR3 has 15 amino acids. CDR3 bases: TGTGCCAGCAGTTACTCGATGGGGGTTGGCACTGAAGCTTTCTTT. Amino acid sequence: CASSYSMGVGTEAFF.

This clonotype was counted a few times. The chain couples TRBV7-2 to TRBJ2-1; 10 bases are a match to TRBD2. V lost 1 base and J lost 9; bases outside the gene matches: 6. CDR3 size: 15 residues. CDR1 and CDR2 from the germline V gene are SGHTA and FQGNSA. As DNA, the CDR3 is TGTGCCAGCAGCTTAGGATCTAGCGGGAGAAGTGAGCAGTTCTTC. It codes for CASSLGSSGRSEQFF. Complete variable domain (other parts from reference TRBV7-2 and TRBJ2-1): GAGVSQSPSNKVTEKGKDVELRCDPISGHTALYWYRQSLGQGLEFLIYFQGNSAPDKSGLPSDRFSAERTGGSVSTLTIQRTQQEDSAVYLCASSLGSSGRSEQFFGPGTRLTVL.

The chain recombines TRBV29-1 with TRBJ1-4; possibly TRBD1 for D (6 bases). Germline CDR1 and CDR2: SQVTM and ANQGSEA. The CDR3 length is 12 residues. V dropped 7 bases and J dropped 5 bases, with 11 bases sitting between them. In DNA, the CDR3 is TGCAGCGGAGGACAGCGAAATGAAAAACTGTTTTTT. The encoded protein is CSGGQRNEKLFF.

The rearrangement links TRBV5-1 to TRBJ1-2; perhaps TRBD1 as D (6 bases). This CDR3 contains 15 residues. Germline-derived CDR1 and CDR2 are SGHRS and YFSETQ. Trimming took 0 bases from V and 7 from J, leaving 16 bases between them. In DNA form, the CDR3 reads TGCGCCAGCAGCTTGGATACGACGGGGACATTTGGCTACACCTTC. Translated, it gives CASSLDTTGTFGYTF.

The CDR3 is CASSLGQGALAEQFF. The CDR3 nucleotides are TGTGCCAGCAGCTTAGGCCAGGGGGCTCTCGCTGAGCAGTTCTTC. The rearrangement uses TRBV7-2 and TRBJ2-1, with TRBD1 matching 8 bases. Germline loops: CDR1 SGHTA, CDR2 FQGNSA. Trimming took 1 base from V and 9 from J; bases not matched to a gene: 8. CDR3 length: 15 residues.

This clonotype was seen only a few times. The chain employs TRBV7-2 and TRBJ1-2; a weak D match, TRBD1 (6 bases). V dropped 2 bases and J dropped 7 bases, with 17 bases sitting between them. This CDR3 is 15 amino acids long. Germline values: CDR1 SGHTA, CDR2 FQGNSA. The chain's CDR3 is CASSLKAQGSTGYTF. CDR3 DNA sequence: TGTGCCAGCAGCTTAAAGGCCCAGGGGTCGACTGGCTACACCTTC.

The rearrangement links TRBV2 to TRBJ2-2; a weak D match, TRBD2 (6 bases). V shed 7 bases and J shed 5 bases, with 11 bases lying between them. The CDR3 covers 13 residues. Germline V gene lookup returns CDR1 SNHLY and CDR2 FYNNEI. CDR3: CASKRERTGELFF. DNA of the CDR3: TGTGCCAGCAAACGGGAGAGGACCGGGGAGCTGTTTTTT. Variable domain in full (rest from reference TRBV2 and TRBJ2-2): EPEVTQTPSHQVTQMGQEVILRCVPISNHLYFYWYRQILGQKVEFLVSFYNNEISEKSEIFDDQFSVERPDGSNFTLKIRSTKLEDSAMYFCASKRERTGELFFGEGSRLTVL.

V usage is TRBV4-3 and J usage is TRBJ2-1; 8 bases line up with TRBD2. The germline V gene encodes CDR1 LGHNA and CDR2 YSLEER. The junction had 6 bases not matched to a gene; V was cut back by 2 bases and J by 9 bases. The CDR3 is 14 residues long. The CDR3 DNA is TGCGCCAGCAGCCAAAATCCCGGGGGGGGTGAGCAGTTCTTC. It encodes CASSQNPGGGEQFF.

The chain recombines TRBV7-9 with TRBJ2-5, with 12 bases aligning to TRBD2. Trimming cost V 4 bases and J 5 bases; bases outside gene matches: 8. The CDR3 consists of 16 residues. Looked up from germline, CDR1 is SEHNR and CDR2 is FQNEAQ (reference sequence). The CDR3 nucleotides read TGTGCCAGCAGCTCAACCGGGACTAGCGGGTTTGAGACCCAGTACTTC. As protein: CASSSTGTSGFETQYF.

The gene calls are TRBV7-2 and TRBJ2-5, with 11 bases matching TRBD2. CDR1 is SGHTA and CDR2 is FQGNSA in the germline V gene. V gave up 1 base and J gave up 11 bases; unmatched junction bases: 15. The CDR3 spans 17 residues. The CDR3 region is CASSLVGGSGRAWEQYF. The DNA of the CDR3 is TGTGCCAGCAGCTTAGTTGGAGGTAGCGGGAGGGCCTGGGAGCAGTACTTC.

This clonotype appeared many times. The genes are TRBV29-1 and TRBJ1-2, with TRBD1 as a possible D gene (5 bases). The CDR3 totals 11 residues. V was pared by 6 bases and J by 4 bases, with 9 bases between. CDR1 and CDR2 (germline): SQVTM, ANQGSEA. The CDR3 sequence is CSVEQVYGYTF. The DNA of the CDR3 is TGCAGCGTGGAACAGGTCTATGGCTACACCTTC.

This clonotype showed up many times. V is TRBV4-1 and J is TRBJ2-2; possibly TRBD1 for D (5 bases). CDR1 is MGHRA, CDR2 YSYEKL, per germline. Between the trimmed V and J ends, which lost 2 bases and 5 bases, there was a span of 6 bases. This CDR3 is built from 13 residues. CDR3 amino acids: CASSQRQTGELFF. CDR3 nucleotides: TGCGCCAGCAGCCAACGACAGACCGGGGAGCTGTTTTTT.

The CDR3 reads CASSPRDRGYSPLHF. In DNA form, the CDR3 reads TGTGCCAGCAGCCCTCGGGACAGGGGCTATTCACCCCTCCACTTT. The chain couples TRBV7-9 to TRBJ1-6; TRBD1 agrees at 10 bases. Germline V gene data show CDR1 as SEHNR and CDR2 as FQNEAQ (reference sequence). The CDR3 has 15 amino acids. With V trimmed by 5 bases and J by 8 bases, 6 bases remained unmatched.

The sample holds many counts of this clonotype. J is TRBJ1-2 and V is TRBV5-1; 11 nucleotides agree with TRBD1. CDR1 is SGHRS and CDR2 is YFSETQ in the germline V gene. The CDR3 consists of 15 residues. V was clipped by 0 bases and J by 7 bases; unmatched bases: 5. The CDR3 loop reads CASSLEGQGAFGYTF. CDR3 DNA: TGCGCCAGCAGCTTGGAAGGACAGGGGGCGTTTGGCTACACCTTC.

This chain uses TRBV28 with TRBJ1-1; 9 nucleotides agree with TRBD1. From germline, CDR1 is MDHEN and CDR2 SYDVKM. The CDR3 runs 15 residues. Trimming at V came to 5 bases and at J to 0 bases, leaving 4 bases not matched to a gene. CDR3 bases: TGTGCCAGCAGTGGAGGGGACAGGGTGAACACTGAAGCTTTCTTT. This translates into CASSGGDRVNTEAFF. The full variable domain, rest sourced from reference TRBV28 and TRBJ1-1, is DVKVTQSSRYLVKRTGEKVFLECVQDMDHENMFWYRQDPGLGLRLIYFSYDVKMKEKGDIPEGYSVSREKKERFSLILESASTNQTSMYLCASSGGDRVNTEAFFGQGTRLTVV.

Ten or more counts support this clonotype. The rearrangement uses TRBV28 and TRBJ2-2; no reliable D call. This CDR3 comprises 12 residues. In germline, CDR1 is MDHEN, CDR2 SYDVKM. Between the trimmed V and J ends, which lost 8 bases and 3 bases, there was a span of 7 bases. In DNA form, the CDR3 reads TGTGCCAGCTCGTCCCACACCGGGGAGCTGTTTTTT. It yields the protein CASSSHTGELFF.

This clonotype came up many times. This chain joins TRBV5-1 and TRBJ2-1; TRBD2 aligns across 10 bases. The CDR3 is 16 residues long. The V segment lost 6 bases and the J segment 4 bases; nucleotides outside the gene matches: 10. Looked up from germline, CDR1 is SGHRS and CDR2 is YFSETQ. CDR3 sequence reads: CASTHPGLAKYNEQFF. The CDR3 DNA follows: TGCGCCAGCACCCATCCGGGACTAGCGAAGTACAATGAGCAGTTCTTC.